The 25 T cell receptor beta chains reported below all come from one sample, sequenced in a study of shared clonotypes between healthy human individuals. Clones were sequenced by immunoSEQ multiplex PCR, and TCRdb holds only the in-frame ones, with some missing. The sample lists approximately 1,000,000 clones, approximately 78% occurring once. The material sequenced was memory CD4+ T cells from PBMCs. Subset given: CD45RA-negative fraction. The source is a man between 18 and 29 years old in good health. Some clones in this sample may be carry-over from other donors' samples.

The genes are TRBV28 and TRBJ1-5, with D perhaps TRBD1 (5 bases). V was clipped by 4 bases and J by 0 bases, with 13 bases between them. This CDR3 spans 16 amino acids. Per germline, CDR1 MDHEN and CDR2 SYDVKM. Here the CDR3 DNA reads TGTGCCAGCAGTTCCCCGGACACCCGTAGCAATCAGCCCCAGCATTTT. This codes for CASSSPDTRSNQPQHF.

The chain combines TRBV19 with TRBJ1-2; tentatively, D is TRBD1 (5 bases). V lost 4 bases and J 2 bases, leaving 11 bases between the germline ends. This CDR3 has 14 amino acids. Germline loops: CDR1 LNHDA, CDR2 SQIVND (reference sequence). The DNA of the CDR3 is TGTGCCAGTAGTACAGTCAGGGCGAACTATGGCTACACCTTC. Its protein product is CASSTVRANYGYTF.

The chain uses TRBV27 and TRBJ1-5; D is perhaps TRBD1 (5 bases). The CDR3 loop spans 13 amino acids. Per the germline V gene, CDR1 is MNHEY and CDR2 is SMNVEV (reference sequence). Trimming took 1 base from V and 4 from J, leaving 5 bases between them. CDR3 amino acids: CASSLYRNQPQHF. CDR3 DNA: TGTGCCAGCAGTTTATACAGGAATCAGCCCCAGCATTTT.

This clone has just a few counts. The chain combines TRBV7-2 with TRBJ1-1; 8 bases fit TRBD1. Trimming removed 8 bases from V and 3 bases from J; junction bases left unmatched: 11. This CDR3 comprises 15 residues. In germline, CDR1 is SGHTA, CDR2 FQGNSA. DNA of the CDR3: TGTGCCAGCCGAATCGGGGCAGGGGGCCACACTGAAGCTTTCTTT. It codes for CASRIGAGGHTEAFF.

The rearrangement uses TRBV28 and TRBJ1-1; the D gene is possibly TRBD1 (5 bases). V was cut by 3 bases and J by 0 bases, with 14 bases left in between. The CDR3 sequence is 16 residues long. CDR1 is MDHEN, CDR2 SYDVKM, per germline. CDR3 sequence reads: CASSFEGSSMNTEAFF. The CDR3 region has the DNA TGTGCCAGCAGTTTCGAGGGGTCCTCCATGAACACTGAAGCTTTCTTT.

The V gene is TRBV4-3, the J gene TRBJ1-2, with D possibly matching TRBD1 (6 bases). V was pared by 1 base and J by 8 bases, with 26 bases between. CDR1 LGHNA and CDR2 YSLEER come from the germline V gene. CDR3 length equals 18 residues. The CDR3 region is CASSQVRDIEDRSAGYTF. Here the CDR3 DNA reads TGCGCCAGCAGCCAAGTAAGGGATATTGAGGACAGATCAGCGGGCTACACCTTC.

This chain links TRBV5-1 with TRBJ2-3; 9 bases match TRBD2. V shed 5 bases, J shed 4 bases, and the junction held 8 bases outside the gene matches. The germline V gene encodes CDR1 SGHRS and CDR2 YFSETQ. The CDR3 consists of 15 residues. CDR3 in amino acids: CASSIGGRESDTQYF. The CDR3 DNA sequence: TGCGCCAGCAGTATCGGCGGGAGGGAATCAGATACGCAGTATTTT.

The chain couples TRBV7-3 to TRBJ2-1, with TRBD2 matching over 9 bases. Germline V gene lookup returns CDR1 SGHTA and CDR2 FQGTGA. The trim removed 5 bases at V and 0 bases at J, leaving 5 bases unmatched. The CDR3 has 16 amino acids. The CDR3 bases are TGTGCCAGCAGCCAAAATAGCGGGAGCTCCTACAATGAGCAGTTCTTC. Protein product: CASSQNSGSSYNEQFF.

The CDR3 DNA is TGTGCCAGCAGCCCCGCGAACGGCACAGATACGCAGTATTTT. As protein: CASSPANGTDTQYF. V and J are TRBV5-4 and TRBJ2-3; unclear D gene. The CDR3 runs to 14 residues. The germline CDR1 and CDR2 sequences are SGHNT and YYREEE (reference sequence). V was trimmed by 4 bases and J by 1 base, leaving 10 bases between them.

The chain couples TRBV5-6 to TRBJ1-2, with D hard to call. Germline V gives CDR1 SGHDT, CDR2 YYEEEE. This CDR3 spans 13 amino acids. The V end lost 2 bases, the J end lost 4 bases, and 9 bases lay between the germline ends. CDR3 protein: CASSLGRFYGYTF. The CDR3 DNA is TGTGCCAGCAGCTTAGGGAGATTCTATGGCTACACCTTC.

The rearrangement uses TRBV15 and TRBJ1-4, with a weak D call TRBD1 (5 bases). The CDR3 is 13 amino acids. Deletions cut 3 bases from V and 4 bases from J, with 6 bases between. CDR1 is LNHNV and CDR2 is YYDKDF in the germline V gene (reference sequence). This CDR3 is CATSRGHNEKLFF. For the CDR3, the DNA is TGTGCCACCAGCAGGGGGCATAATGAAAAACTGTTTTTT.

The chain links TRBV5-4 to TRBJ2-2; maybe TRBD1 (6 bases). In germline, CDR1 is SGHNT, CDR2 YYREEE (reference sequence). CDR3 size: 18 residues. V was pared by 0 bases and J by 3 bases, with 18 bases between. This chain's CDR3 is CASSLGPRGSGYTGELFF. The DNA for the CDR3 is TGTGCCAGCAGCTTGGGGCCCAGGGGTTCGGGTTACACCGGGGAGCTGTTTTTT.

This clone was counted only a few times. The sample has other DNA sequences that encode this CDR3 too. The chain uses TRBV20-1 and TRBJ2-5, with D possibly TRBD1 on 5 matching bases. CDR1 and CDR2 from the germline V gene are DFQATT and SNEGSKA (reference sequence). Trimming took 7 bases from V and 1 from J, leaving 7 bases between them. This CDR3 is built from 11 residues. This CDR3 is CSVRGQETQYF. CDR3 DNA: TGCAGTGTAAGGGGCCAAGAGACCCAGTACTTC.

This sequence joins TRBV5-4 and TRBJ2-7; 13 bases fit TRBD2. CDR1 and CDR2 from the germline V gene are SGHNT and YYREEE (reference sequence). Trimming removed 4 bases from V and 6 bases from J; junction bases left unmatched: 4. The CDR3 has 14 amino acids. In DNA form, the CDR3 reads TGTGCCAGCAGCACCACTAGCGGGAGGGCCGAGCAGTACTTC. This gives the protein CASSTTSGRAEQYF.

The chain carries TRBV20-1 and TRBJ2-7; D may be TRBD1 (5 bases). Trimming stripped 8 bases from V and 6 bases from J, with 14 bases between. This CDR3 region has 11 residues. Germline V CDR1 and CDR2: DFQATT, SNEGSKA (reference sequence). CDR3 nucleotide sequence: TGCAGTCCCGGGCAGGGAACCGAGCAGTACTTC. It codes for CSPGQGTEQYF.

The J gene is TRBJ1-2, the V gene TRBV7-2, with a tentative D call TRBD1 (5 bases). Deletions cut 6 bases from V and 0 bases from J, with 17 bases between. The length of the CDR3 is 16 residues. CDR1 SGHTA and CDR2 FQGNSA come from the germline V gene. The CDR3 here is CASRTGTGGSNYGYTF. In DNA form, the CDR3 reads TGTGCCAGCAGGACCGGGACCGGAGGATCTAACTATGGCTACACCTTC.

The chain employs TRBV7-8 and TRBJ2-2; TRBD2 agrees at 12 bases. This CDR3 comprises 16 residues. In germline, CDR1 is SGHVS, CDR2 FQNEAQ. Germline trimming cut 4 bases from V and 5 bases from J; bases unmatched to any gene: 5. CDR3 loop: CASSSTSGRGTGELFF. CDR3 nucleotide sequence: TGTGCCAGCAGCTCGACTAGCGGGAGAGGAACCGGGGAGCTGTTTTTT.

This clone was picked up one time. The chain carries TRBV2 and TRBJ1-2, with 9 bases aligning to TRBD1. V gave up 9 bases and J gave up 7 bases; unmatched junction bases: 6. Germline V CDR1 and CDR2: SNHLY, FYNNEI. CDR3 length: 12 residues. The CDR3 protein is CARPGQGGGYTF. For the CDR3, the DNA is TGTGCCAGGCCGGGACAGGGCGGTGGCTACACCTTC.

The V and J genes are TRBV5-1 and TRBJ1-4, with D uncertain. Per germline, CDR1 SGHRS and CDR2 YFSETQ. The CDR3 consists of 15 residues. With 4 bases removed from V and 1 base from J, the gap between germline ends came to 11 bases. The CDR3, as DNA: TGCGCCAGCAGCCCGGAACAAGGAACTAATGAAAAACTGTTTTTT. As protein: CASSPEQGTNEKLFF.

The chain recombines TRBV5-6 with TRBJ2-4; no definite D call. Trimming shortened V by 4 bases and J by 0 bases, and 8 bases separated the two germline ends. The germline V gene has CDR1 SGHDT and CDR2 YYEEEE. This CDR3 has 14 residues. CDR3 DNA sequence: TGTGCCAGCAGCGTGTGGGGAGCCAAAAACATTCAGTACTTC. Translation gives CASSVWGAKNIQYF.

This chain connects TRBV10-3 to TRBJ2-3; TRBD1 agrees at 8 bases. CDR1 and CDR2 from the germline V gene are ENHRY and SYGVKD. CDR3 length: 15 amino acids. V was pared by 3 bases and J by 0 bases, with 2 bases of the junction left unmatched. CDR3: CAISERTGSTDTQYF. The CDR3 region has the DNA TGTGCCATCAGTGAAAGGACAGGGAGCACAGATACGCAGTATTTT.

The chain links TRBV6-1 to TRBJ2-2, with 10 bases lining up with TRBD2. J gave up 4 bases and V 1 base, and 3 bases lay outside the gene matches. The CDR3 totals 16 residues. Germline CDR1 reads MNHNS; CDR2 reads SASEGT. The CDR3 bases are TGTGCCAGCAGTGAAGGGGTAGCGGGAGGCACCGGGGAGCTGTTTTTT. Translation: CASSEGVAGGTGELFF.

J is TRBJ2-1 and V is TRBV2, with 7 bases identical to TRBD2. With 7 bases clipped from V and 5 bases from J, the junction kept 8 bases outside the gene matches. The CDR3 contains 14 residues. Germline V lookup: CDR1 SNHLY, CDR2 FYNNEI. In nucleotides, the CDR3 is TGTGCCAGCATCATCGAGCGGGATCACAATGAGCAGTTCTTC. It encodes CASIIERDHNEQFF.

This clone was counted a few times. The gene calls are TRBV7-6 and TRBJ1-1; a weak D match, TRBD1 (5 bases). Trimming stripped 5 bases from V and 3 bases from J, with 16 bases between. CDR3 size: 15 residues. CDR1 is SGHVS and CDR2 is FNYEAQ in the germline V gene. CDR3 DNA sequence: TGTGCCAGCAGCCCGCCGACTGGGACTTACACTGAAGCTTTCTTT. As protein: CASSPPTGTYTEAFF.

This chain joins TRBV9 and TRBJ1-2, with 7 nucleotides matching TRBD1. CDR1 and CDR2 (germline): SGDLS, YYNGEE. Trimming at V came to 2 bases and at J to 1 base, leaving 14 bases not matched to a gene. The CDR3 extends over 18 amino acids. The CDR3 DNA reads as TGTGCCAGCAGCGTTGTAGGGGACAGCAGACTGCTTAACTATGGCTACACCTTC. Amino acids: CASSVVGDSRLLNYGYTF.